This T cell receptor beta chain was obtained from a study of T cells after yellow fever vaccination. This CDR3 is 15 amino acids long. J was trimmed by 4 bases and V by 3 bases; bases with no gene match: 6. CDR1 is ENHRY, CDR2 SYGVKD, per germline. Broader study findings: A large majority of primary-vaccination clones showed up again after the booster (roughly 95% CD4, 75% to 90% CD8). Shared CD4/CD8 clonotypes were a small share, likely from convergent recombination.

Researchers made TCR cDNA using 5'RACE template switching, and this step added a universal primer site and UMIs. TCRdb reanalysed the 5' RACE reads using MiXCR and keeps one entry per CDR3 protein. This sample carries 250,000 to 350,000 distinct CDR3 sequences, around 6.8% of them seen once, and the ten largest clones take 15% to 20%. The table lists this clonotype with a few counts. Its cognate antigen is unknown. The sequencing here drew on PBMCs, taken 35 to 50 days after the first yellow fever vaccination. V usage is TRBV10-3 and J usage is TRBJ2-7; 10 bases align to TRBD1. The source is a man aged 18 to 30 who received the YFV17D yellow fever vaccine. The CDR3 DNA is TGTGCCATCAGTGAAGGGACAGGGGATGCTTACGAGCAGTACTTC. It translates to CAISEGTGDAYEQYF.